These 19 T cell receptor beta chains share one sample of origin, sequenced in a study of CD8+CD57+ T cells in acquired aplastic anemia. Sequencing involved patients with CD8+CD57+ cell expansion previously shown by flow cytometry. According to the study, genomic DNA was the template for TCR beta VDJ and CDR3 profiling. TCRdb re-called the reads with MiXCR, one entry per CDR3 protein. The sample gives 150,000 to 200,000 distinct CDR3 sequences, less than 60% of which show up once; about 1.8% is in the top ten. Sequencing input: sorted CD4+, CD8+, or CD8+CD57+ T cells (not recorded which) from PBMCs. These receptors were collected from a human donor with aplastic anemia.

Comments on this clonotype: A much larger clone is a single base away; this may be a read error. V is TRBV6-1 and J is TRBJ1-4; TRBD1 agrees at 9 bases. Germline V gives CDR1 MNHNS, CDR2 SASEGT. The CDR3 loop spans 13 amino acids. The CDR3 DNA sequence: TGTGCCAGCGGCGGGACAGGGCTGGGAAAACTGTCTTTT. It specifies CASGGTGLGKLSF.

In regard to this clonotype: At one end, the junction sequence differs from germline, possibly due to a read error. The chain recombines TRBV19 with TRBJ1-2; 8 bases are shared with TRBD1. The CDR3 extends over 14 amino acids. Germline CDR1 LNHDA, CDR2 SQIVND (reference sequence). For the CDR3, the DNA is TGTGCCAGTAGTCCGGGACAGGCGCGCTATGGCTACACCTTT. Translating gives CASSPGQARYGYTF.

At least ten counts were recorded for this clonotype. This sequence joins TRBV7-2 and TRBJ2-7; weak D call: TRBD2 (5 bases). V gave up 4 bases and J gave up 0 bases, with 7 bases separating them. The CDR3 totals 13 residues. CDR1 SGHTA and CDR2 FQGNSA come from the germline V gene. For the CDR3, the DNA is TGTGCCAGCAGCTATGACTACTCCTACGAGCAGTACTTC. Its protein product is CASSYDYSYEQYF.

The rearrangement joins TRBV7-8 to TRBJ2-7; TRBD2 aligns across 7 bases. V trimming: 9 bases; J trimming: 4 bases; junction bases outside the gene matches: 9. This CDR3 is 13 amino acids long. Germline assignment: CDR1 SGHVS and CDR2 FQNEAQ. This chain's CDR3 is CASLGEGEYEQYF. The CDR3 region has the DNA TGTGCCAGTTTGGGGGAGGGTGAATACGAGCAGTACTTC.

This clonotype was seen at least ten times. This chain uses TRBV6-5 with TRBJ1-6, with 7 bases fitting TRBD1. Germline V CDR1 and CDR2: MNHEY, SVGAGI. V trimming: 2 bases; J trimming: 6 bases; junction bases outside the gene matches: 1. The CDR3 has 14 amino acids. In DNA form, the CDR3 reads TGTGCCAGCAGTTACGGACAGGTTAATTCACCCCTCCACTTT. Protein: CASSYGQVNSPLHF.

Only one count was recorded for this clonotype. The chain carries TRBV10-3 and TRBJ2-7; 16 bases are shared with TRBD2. This CDR3 region has 18 residues. Germline V gives CDR1 ENHRY, CDR2 SYGVKD. The V gene end was trimmed by 8 bases and the J gene end by 4 bases; junction bases not matched to a gene: 14. CDR3 protein: CAIRVLPGLAGGLYEQYF. The DNA of the CDR3 is TGTGCCATCCGTGTTTTACCGGGACTAGCGGGAGGGCTTTACGAGCAGTACTTC.

Details on this clonotype: With a much larger clone just one base away, this may be a read error. The rearrangement uses TRBV9 and TRBJ2-7, with D unclear. The CDR3 is made up of 14 amino acids. CDR1 and CDR2 from the germline V gene are SGDLS and YYNGEE. The CDR3 region is CASSRSLSSHEQYF. The CDR3 DNA is TGTGCCAGCAGCCGATCCCTAAGCTCCCACGAGCAGTACTTC.

In this sample, this clonotype turned up many times. V usage is TRBV5-1 and J usage is TRBJ1-2, with TRBD1 as a possible D gene (6 bases). V gave up 4 bases and J gave up 7 bases, with 14 bases separating them. The germline V gene encodes CDR1 SGHRS and CDR2 YFSETQ. The CDR3 extends over 13 amino acids. The DNA of the CDR3 is TGCGCCAGCAGCCCGGGAACAGGGAGTGGCTACACCTTC. Translated: CASSPGTGSGYTF.

This clonotype was counted many times. V is TRBV11-3 and J is TRBJ2-1; D gene unclear. Germline V gene sequence: CDR1 SGHNT, CDR2 YENEEA. The V end was cut by 0 bases, the J end by 5 bases, with 11 bases between. There are 15 residues in the CDR3. The DNA for the CDR3 is TGTGCCAGCAGCTTAGATCTTTTCGGTAACAATGAGCAGTTCTTC. This translates into CASSLDLFGNNEQFF.

This clonotype was observed many times. CDR3 nucleotides: TGTGCCAGCTCTGCGACAGGGGACGAGCAGTACTTC. Its protein product is CASSATGDEQYF. The V call is TRBV18, the J call TRBJ2-7, with 8 bases matching TRBD1. Germline CDR1 and CDR2: KGHSH and LQKENI. V trimming: 6 bases; J trimming: 5 bases; junction bases outside the gene matches: 3. The CDR3 has 12 residues.

This sequence joins TRBV20-1 and TRBJ2-1, with 13 positions matching TRBD2. Germline V gene lookup returns CDR1 DFQATT and CDR2 SNEGSKA (reference sequence). This CDR3 is built from 14 residues. J lost 9 bases, V lost 6 bases, and 8 bases had no gene match. CDR3 region: CSAQLAGGPGEQFF. CDR3 coding DNA: TGCAGTGCCCAACTAGCGGGAGGGCCGGGTGAGCAGTTCTTC.

Here the CDR3 reads CSAFDGRNTDTQYF. In nucleotides, the CDR3 is TGCAGTGCCTTTGACGGGAGGAACACAGATACGCAGTATTTT. The chain recombines TRBV20-1 with TRBJ2-3; TRBD2 aligns across 7 bases. V shed 6 bases and J 2 bases; nucleotides not matched to a gene: 8. CDR3 length: 14 amino acids. Germline assignment: CDR1 DFQATT and CDR2 SNEGSKA (reference sequence).

This clonotype occurred many times. The chain joins TRBV7-2 to TRBJ2-5; 10 nucleotides match TRBD2. Germline CDR1 is SGHTA and CDR2 is FQGNSA. This CDR3 is 16 amino acids long. V dropped 6 bases and J dropped 4; count of bases not matched to a gene: 11. This CDR3 reads CASSPSGRRLGETQYF. For the CDR3, the DNA is TGTGCCAGCAGTCCTAGCGGGAGACGCCTGGGAGAGACCCAGTACTTC.

This clonotype has only a few counts. This rearrangement joins TRBV12-3 or TRBV12-4 to TRBJ1-1; D not resolved. Trimming left V 5 bases short and J 1 base short, with 11 bases between. The length of the CDR3 is 14 residues. CDR3 DNA: TGTGCCAGCAGTGCCCAACATACGAACACTGAAGCTTTCTTT. Encoded protein: CASSAQHTNTEAFF.

V is TRBV2 and J is TRBJ1-1; D is undetermined. Deletions cut 6 bases from V and 0 bases from J, with 14 bases between. The CDR3 is 15 residues long. Germline assignment: CDR1 SNHLY and CDR2 FYNNEI. CDR3 sequence reads: CASRAEEGVNTEAFF. CDR3 in DNA: TGTGCCAGCAGAGCCGAAGAGGGAGTGAACACTGAAGCTTTCTTT.

This clonotype was detected many times. The chain employs TRBV7-9 and TRBJ1-3, with D possibly matching TRBD1 (6 bases). The CDR3 spans 13 residues. The germline gives CDR1 SEHNR, CDR2 FQNEAQ (reference sequence). V lost 3 bases to trimming and J lost 8 bases, with 11 bases between them. This CDR3 reads CASSLLQGDTIYF. The CDR3 DNA follows: TGTGCCAGCAGCTTGTTACAGGGTGACACCATATATTTT.

Turning to this clonotype: A much larger clone sits a single nucleotide away, making a read error possible. The chain links TRBV2 to TRBJ2-2, with 8 positions matching TRBD2. Germline CDR1 SNHLY, CDR2 FYNNEI. V lost 3 bases and J lost 6; bases outside the gene matches: 12. The CDR3 spans 17 residues. CDR3 amino acids: CASSDRGSGRGAGELFF. DNA for the CDR3: TGTGCCAGCAGTGACAGGGGCAGCGGGAGAGGGGCCGGGGAGCTGTTTTTT.

This clonotype was observed many times. V gene TRBV29-1 combines with J gene TRBJ2-5; possibly TRBD1 for D (5 bases). The germline CDR1 and CDR2 sequences are SQVTM and ANQGSEA. The CDR3 covers 13 residues. The ends were cut back, 5 bases at V and 6 bases at J, with 16 bases in the middle. CDR3 nucleotide sequence: TGCAGCGTTTTTGGAGACAGTTCGCAGACCCAGTACTTC. Protein sequence: CSVFGDSSQTQYF.

This clonotype was picked up many times. The chain joins TRBV3-1 to TRBJ2-7; 7 positions agree with TRBD1. V was clipped by 5 bases and J by 2 bases; unmatched bases: 3. Per the germline V gene, CDR1 is LGHDT and CDR2 is YNNKEL (reference sequence). CDR3 size: 13 residues. CDR3 sequence (DNA): TGTGCCAGCAGCGGACAGGTGGCCTACGAGCAGTACTTC. Protein: CASSGQVAYEQYF.